This T cell receptor beta chain came from a study of CD8+ T cells in alopecia areata. Sequencing relied on a cDNA template that was reverse transcribed from extracted RNA. The method was immunoSEQ multiplex PCR; TCRdb's version includes in-frame clones alone and lacks a portion of them. The sample contains fewer than 200,000 clones, 50% to 60% of which appear only once. From alopecia areata patients, lesional scalp punch biopsies and peripheral blood were collected. The V gene's germline CDR1 is MNHEY and CDR2 SVGAGI. V dropped 0 bases and J dropped 8 bases, with 13 bases sitting between them. The CDR3 totals 15 residues.

The sequence was obtained from a human donor with alopecia areata. J is TRBJ1-4 and V is TRBV6-5; D ambiguous. This sample comprised CD4+ T cells sorted from blood, obtained at week 0. CDR3 coding DNA: TGTGCCAGCAGTTACTCCCCCGCAAGATGGGAAAAACTGTTTTTT. Translated: CASSYSPARWEKLFF.